This T cell receptor beta chain comes out of a study of early T cells in non-severe SARS-CoV-2 infection. Study-level background: Chains from this unsorted whole-blood bulk RNA could not be paired. Study results and limitations: Matching against VDJdb likely underestimated virus-specific expansions, favoring anti-spike CD8.

This clonotype appeared many times. Its target is not known. Losses at the gene ends were 5 bases for V and 8 bases for J; bases not matched to a gene: 8. In germline, CDR1 is SGHAT, CDR2 FQNNGV. CDR3 length: 14 residues. Researchers tagged individual cDNA molecules with unique molecular identifiers. TCRdb re-analysed the 5' RACE reads in MiXCR, keeping a single row per CDR3 protein. The data contain 50,000 or so distinct CDR3 sequences, approximately 8% of them singletons. The chain is built from TRBV11-2 and TRBJ2-1; 8 bases are a match to TRBD2. This sequence was found in an adult who was a healthcare worker with PCR-confirmed SARS-CoV-2 infection or an uninfected control (not recorded which). Sequenced input: whole blood. The CDR3 bases are TGTGCCAGCAGCCGGGGGGGGCATTCCGATGAGCAGTTCTTC. Its protein is CASSRGGHSDEQFF.